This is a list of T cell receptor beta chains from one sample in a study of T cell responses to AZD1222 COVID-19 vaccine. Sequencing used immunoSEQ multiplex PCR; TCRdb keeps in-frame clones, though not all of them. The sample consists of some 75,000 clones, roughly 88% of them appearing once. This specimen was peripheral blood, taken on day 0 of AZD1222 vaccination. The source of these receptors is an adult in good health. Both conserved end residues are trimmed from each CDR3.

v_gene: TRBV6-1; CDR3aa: ASREMGLVATDTQY
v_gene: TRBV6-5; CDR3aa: ASSYSGLVADTQY
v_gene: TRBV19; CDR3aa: ASRNLQGGNTEAF
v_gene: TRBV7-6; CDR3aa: ASSLRGWNTGELF
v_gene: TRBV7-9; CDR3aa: ASRVDWENTEAF
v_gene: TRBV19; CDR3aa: ASKNGGTDTQY
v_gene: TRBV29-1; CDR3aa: SALGQMNTEAF
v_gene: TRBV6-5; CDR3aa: ASTLAGGPYNEQF
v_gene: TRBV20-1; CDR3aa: SASMQGSRTGELF
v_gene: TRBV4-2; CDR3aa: ASSQDSSYNEQF
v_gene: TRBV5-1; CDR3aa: ASSHRTGSYGYT
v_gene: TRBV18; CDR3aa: ASSPFRQAEQY
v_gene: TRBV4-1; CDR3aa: ASSQSMTGQNNEQF
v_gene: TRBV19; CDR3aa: ASSGGPGANVLT
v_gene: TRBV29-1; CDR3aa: SVVIGTSGDTQY
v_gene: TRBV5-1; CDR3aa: ASSLRRDSYEQY
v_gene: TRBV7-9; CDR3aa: ASRKTRGDGYT
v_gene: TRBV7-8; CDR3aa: ASSLAIGSSGNTIY
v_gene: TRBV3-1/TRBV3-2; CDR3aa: ASSHGTSGNYEQY
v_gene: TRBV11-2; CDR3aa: ASSLMGLAATGELF
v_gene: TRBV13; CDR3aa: ASSLGLGGQGMGGYT
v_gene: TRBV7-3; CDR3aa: ASSTSLAGVYNEQF
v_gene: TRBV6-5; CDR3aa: ASRQGFHTGELF
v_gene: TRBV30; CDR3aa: AWSVGDRTNTEAF
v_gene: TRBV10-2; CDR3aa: ASSESGGNQPQH
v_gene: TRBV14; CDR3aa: ASSQSWGTQY
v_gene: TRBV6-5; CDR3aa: ASYSGRHTGELF